One T cell receptor beta chain is described in this entry. Its antigen remains unidentified. Using immunoSEQ multiplex PCR, the repertoire was profiled, and TCRdb retains in-frame clones only, with some absent. Counted here are 100,000 to 150,000 clones, 85% to 90% occurring once; the ten biggest clones make up 20% to 25%. The data stem from a study of T cell responses to AZD1222 COVID-19 vaccine. General study points: Clonal diversity was possibly underestimated, and white British individuals and females predominated among donors.

The germline gives CDR1 SEHNR, CDR2 FQNEAQ (reference sequence). This CDR3 comprises 14 residues. Trimming shortened V by 3 bases and J by 1 base, and 9 bases separated the two germline ends. The receptor's source is an adult in good health. This chain joins TRBV7-9 and TRBJ1-1; D remains unclear. The sequencing here drew on peripheral blood, taken on day 0 of AZD1222 vaccination. The DNA for the CDR3 is TGTGCCAGCAGCTTTGGAAGCGGGAACACTGAAGCTTTCTTT. Translated, it gives CASSFGSGNTEAFF.